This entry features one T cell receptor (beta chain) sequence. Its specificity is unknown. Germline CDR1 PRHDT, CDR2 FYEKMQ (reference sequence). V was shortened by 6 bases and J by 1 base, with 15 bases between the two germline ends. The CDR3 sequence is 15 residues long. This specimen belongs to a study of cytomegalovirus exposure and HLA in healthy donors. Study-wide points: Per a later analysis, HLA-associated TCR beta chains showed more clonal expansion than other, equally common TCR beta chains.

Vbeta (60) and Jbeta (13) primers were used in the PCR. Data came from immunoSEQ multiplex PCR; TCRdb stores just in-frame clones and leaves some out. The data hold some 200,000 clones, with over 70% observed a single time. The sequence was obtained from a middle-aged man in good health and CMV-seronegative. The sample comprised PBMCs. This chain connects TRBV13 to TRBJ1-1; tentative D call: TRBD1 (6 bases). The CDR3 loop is CASRPRDTKNTEAFF. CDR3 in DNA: TGTGCCAGCAGACCCCGGGACACAAAGAACACTGAAGCTTTCTTT. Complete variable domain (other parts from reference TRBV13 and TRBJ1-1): AAGVIQSPRHLIKEKRETATLKCYPIPRHDTVYWYQQGPGQDPQFLISFYEKMQSDKGSIPDRFSAQQFSDYHSELNMSSLELGDSALYFCASRPRDTKNTEAFFGQGTRLTVV.